Following are 9 T cell receptor beta chains from one sample sequenced in a study of T-cell memory formation after mild COVID-19 (dated by TCRdb to the early 2020s). Library method: 5' RACE. The instrument was an Illumina NovaSeq 6000. TCRdb's own reprocessing of the public reads used fastp at Q25 and MiXCR and kept productive beta chains. Identical CDR3 proteins give one entry, which carries the most common genes and DNA. The sample includes just over 350,000 distinct CDR3 sequences, with around 14% observed a single time. The ten largest clones add up to 20% to 25% of the sample. Material for sequencing was PBMCs or a T cell subset sorted from them (not recorded which). The receptors stem from a man between 18 and 29 years old who had mild COVID-19 (a few samples of this study predate the infection). The sample titles of this study are shuffled in the database, so cell type and time point are left out; the donor was told from shared clones.

The sample holds many counts of this clonotype. J is TRBJ2-3 and V is TRBV4-1; tentative D call: TRBD2 (6 bases). This CDR3 has 15 amino acids. V was pared by 3 bases and J by 3 bases, with 13 bases between. Germline V gene sequence: CDR1 MGHRA, CDR2 YSYEKL. As DNA, the CDR3 is TGCGCCAGCAGCCACACAAGGCTAGCGACAGATACGCAGTATTTT. It encodes CASSHTRLATDTQYF.

This clonotype was detected a few times. V gene TRBV7-2 combines with J gene TRBJ2-5; 9 nucleotides match TRBD2. V was pared by 7 bases and J by 4 bases, with 4 bases of the junction left unmatched. The CDR3 runs 13 residues. Germline loops: CDR1 SGHTA, CDR2 FQGNSA. CDR3 coding DNA: TGTGCCAGCACCGGACTAGCGATAGAGACCCAGTACTTC. This codes for CASTGLAIETQYF.

V and J are TRBV19 and TRBJ2-3; D may be TRBD2 (6 bases). Germline V gene lookup returns CDR1 LNHDA and CDR2 SQIVND (reference sequence). Trimming removed 3 bases from V and 0 bases from J, with 10 bases in between. The CDR3 extends over 15 amino acids. The CDR3 sequence is CASSIRGSSTDTQYF. As DNA, the CDR3 is TGTGCCAGTAGTATCCGGGGGTCTAGCACAGATACGCAGTATTTT. The variable domain in full, completed from reference TRBV19 and TRBJ2-3, reads DGGITQSPKYLFRKEGQNVTLSCEQNLNHDAMYWYRQDPGQGLRLIYYSQIVNDFQKGDIAEGYSVSREKKESFPLTVTSAQKNPTAFYLCASSIRGSSTDTQYFGPGTRLTVL.

This clonotype was seen ten or more times. The V call is TRBV5-4, the J call TRBJ2-2; the D is unclear. The ends were cut back, 3 bases at V and 3 bases at J, with 3 bases in the middle. CDR1 is SGHNT and CDR2 is YYREEE in the germline V gene (reference sequence). CDR3 length: 12 amino acids. CDR3 amino acids: CASSSYTGELFF. The CDR3 region has the DNA TGTGCCAGCAGCTCTTACACCGGGGAGCTGTTTTTT.

The chain employs TRBV7-3 and TRBJ2-1; maybe TRBD2 (5 bases). CDR1 is SGHTA, CDR2 FQGTGA, per germline. Trimming shortened V by 0 bases and J by 1 base, and 10 bases separated the two germline ends. This CDR3 contains 16 residues. DNA for the CDR3: TGTGCCAGCAGCTTAACATATACGGGGTCCTACAATGAGCAGTTCTTC. Protein product: CASSLTYTGSYNEQFF.

This clonotype was seen ten or more times. The chain links TRBV5-1 to TRBJ2-7; possibly TRBD1 for D (5 bases). Trimming took 0 bases from V and 3 from J, leaving 10 bases between them. Germline V gene data show CDR1 as SGHRS and CDR2 as YFSETQ. The CDR3 runs 14 residues. The CDR3 here is CASSLGIQGYEQYF. The CDR3 DNA reads TGCGCCAGCAGCTTGGGGATCCAGGGCTACGAGCAGTACTTC.

This clonotype was counted only a few times. This chain joins TRBV5-1 and TRBJ2-6, with a tentative D call TRBD1 (6 bases). Germline loops: CDR1 SGHRS, CDR2 YFSETQ. The CDR3 consists of 18 residues. The V end lost 4 bases, the J end lost 0 bases, and 17 bases lay between the germline ends. This chain's CDR3 is CASSVRQVIPSGANVLTF. The CDR3 DNA follows: TGCGCCAGCAGCGTCCGACAGGTGATACCCTCTGGGGCCAACGTCCTGACTTTC.

This chain connects TRBV11-2 to TRBJ2-1; 13 positions agree with TRBD2. Per the germline V gene, CDR1 is SGHAT and CDR2 is FQNNGV. This CDR3 is 16 amino acids long. With 6 bases clipped from V and 9 bases from J, the junction kept 11 bases outside the gene matches. The CDR3 loop is CASRRPGTSGVGEQFF. Written as DNA, the CDR3 is TGTGCCAGCAGACGGCCCGGGACTAGCGGGGTTGGTGAGCAGTTCTTC.

The rearrangement links TRBV7-8 to TRBJ1-3; no clear D. Germline V CDR1 and CDR2: SGHVS, FQNEAQ. V was trimmed by 3 bases and J by 0 bases, leaving 9 bases between them. There are 15 residues in the CDR3. The CDR3 reads CASSFFHVSGNTIYF. CDR3 nucleotide sequence: TGTGCCAGCAGCTTCTTCCACGTCTCTGGAAACACCATATATTTT. Full variable domain (outside the CDR3, taken from reference TRBV7-8 and TRBJ1-3): GAGVSQSPRYKVAKRGQDVALRCDPISGHVSLFWYQQALGQGPEFLTYFQNEAQLDKSGLPSDRFFAERPEGSVSTLKIQRTQQEDSAVYLCASSFFHVSGNTIYFGEGSWLTVV.